These 18 T cell receptor beta chains share one sample of origin, sequenced in a study of OX40 agonist ivuxolimab in advanced cancers. Sequencing was performed with immunoSEQ multiplex PCR; in TCRdb, only in-frame clones are kept and a portion is missing. This repertoire shows more than 35,000 clones, more than 85% found once; its top ten account for 2.4%. Material: CD4+ or CD8+ T cells sorted from blood, obtained in a trial of the OX40 agonist ivuxolimab. The source of these receptors is an adult with an advanced solid tumor such as melanoma, head and neck, liver or kidney cancer.

This chain uses TRBV10-3 with TRBJ1-2, with D perhaps TRBD1 (5 bases). CDR1 is ENHRY and CDR2 is SYGVKD in the germline V gene. V was pared by 3 bases and J by 8 bases, with 16 bases between. The CDR3 covers 14 residues. The CDR3 sequence: CAISDGAGYRGYTF. The CDR3 DNA sequence: TGTGCCATCAGTGATGGCGCAGGGTATCGCGGCTACACCTTC.

Comment on this clone: One junction end disagrees with the germline gene, perhaps due to a read error. The chain has TRBV7-8 and TRBJ2-7; 8 bases are a match to TRBD2. The CDR3 sequence is 14 residues long. The germline CDR1 and CDR2 sequences are SGHVS and FQNEAQ. The CDR3 is CASSIAGNTYEQYF. The CDR3 DNA reads TGTGCCAGCAGCATAGCGGGGAACACCTACGAGCAGTACTTC. The entire variable domain, with the rest obtained from reference TRBV7-8 and TRBJ2-7, is as follows: GAGVSQSPRYKVAKRGQDVALRCDPISGHVSLFWYQQALGQGPEFLTYFQNEAQLDKSGLPSDRFFAERPEGSVSTLKIQRTQQEDSAVYLCASSIAGNTYEQYFGPGTRLTVT.

J is TRBJ2-7 and V is TRBV6-6; D is uncertain. Looked up from germline, CDR1 is MNHNY and CDR2 is SVGAGI (reference sequence). V was pared by 6 bases and J by 4 bases, with 7 bases between. CDR3 size: 11 residues. The CDR3 region is CASSLEYEQYF. CDR3 nucleotides: TGTGCCAGCAGCCTCGAGTACGAGCAGTACTTC.

The chain is built from TRBV5-1 and TRBJ1-3; D unclear. This CDR3 comprises 16 residues. The V end was cut by 0 bases, the J end by 5 bases, with 15 bases between. In germline, CDR1 is SGHRS, CDR2 YFSETQ. The CDR3 protein is CASSLEEGSGRNTIYF. Written as DNA, the CDR3 is TGCGCCAGCAGCTTGGAAGAAGGGTCTGGCAGAAACACCATATATTTT.

This clone was counted only a few times. CDR3 loop: CASSPRSPYNSPLHF. CDR3 in DNA: TGTGCCAGCAGCCCACGGAGCCCCTATAATTCACCCCTCCACTTT. V gene TRBV14 combines with J gene TRBJ1-6; D not resolved. From germline, CDR1 is SGHDN and CDR2 FVKESK. V was pared by 4 bases and J by 2 bases, with 9 bases between. This CDR3 region has 15 residues.

The V gene is TRBV5-1, the J gene TRBJ1-2, with a possible D match to TRBD1 (6 bases). CDR1 SGHRS and CDR2 YFSETQ come from the germline V gene. V lost 6 bases to trimming and J lost 3 bases, with 12 bases between them. The CDR3 has 13 residues. The CDR3 reads CASTTQGYYGYTF. The CDR3 region has the DNA TGCGCCAGCACTACCCAGGGGTACTATGGCTACACCTTC.

The gene calls are TRBV5-8 and TRBJ1-4; 7 bases align to TRBD1. V gave up 3 bases and J gave up 8 bases; unmatched junction bases: 7. The V gene's germline CDR1 is SGHTS and CDR2 YDEGEE. This CDR3 has 14 residues. The CDR3 bases are TGTGCCAGCAGCTCCCCGCGACAGGGCGAAAAACTGTTTTTT. Its translation: CASSSPRQGEKLFF.

The V gene is TRBV7-2, the J gene TRBJ2-7; 10 nucleotides agree with TRBD2. The V and J ends lost 6 bases and 2 bases, in that order; junction bases with no gene match: 4. Germline assignment: CDR1 SGHTA and CDR2 FQGNSA. CDR3 length: 14 amino acids. CDR3 loop: CASRLSGGAYEQYF. The DNA for the CDR3 is TGTGCCAGCAGACTCAGCGGGGGGGCCTACGAGCAGTACTTC. Full variable domain (rest looked up from reference TRBV7-2 and TRBJ2-7): GAGVSQSPSNKVTEKGKDVELRCDPISGHTALYWYRQSLGQGLEFLIYFQGNSAPDKSGLPSDRFSAERTGGSVSTLTIQRTQQEDSAVYLCASRLSGGAYEQYFGPGTRLTVT.

Of note for this clone: This same CDR3 is encoded by further DNA sequences in the sample. This CDR3 reads CASSLSRNTEAFF. CDR3 in DNA: TGTGCCAGCAGTTTATCAAGGAACACTGAAGCTTTCTTT. The V and J genes are TRBV27 and TRBJ1-1; D is unresolved. V shed 0 bases and J shed 1 base, with 3 bases lying between them. The CDR3 covers 13 residues. Per germline, CDR1 MNHEY and CDR2 SMNVEV (reference sequence).

V usage is TRBV4-2 and J usage is TRBJ1-1; D might be TRBD1 (5 bases). CDR3 size: 16 residues. CDR1 and CDR2 from the germline V gene are LGHNA and YNFKEQ. Between the trimmed V and J ends, which lost 5 bases and 6 bases, there was a span of 22 bases. CDR3 bases: TGTGCCAGCAGCTTGGACGGCCCCTCGCGGGGCTCTGAAGCTTTCTTT. It encodes CASSLDGPSRGSEAFF.

The chain has TRBV6-1 and TRBJ1-5; D not resolved. The CDR3 consists of 12 residues. Trimming removed 0 bases at V and 7 bases at J, with 4 bases between. Germline V gene sequence: CDR1 MNHNS, CDR2 SASEGT. The CDR3 loop is CASSEANQPQHF. The CDR3 DNA reads as TGTGCCAGCAGTGAAGCTAACCAGCCCCAGCATTTT.

This clone has a single count. The CDR3 nucleotides read TGTGCCAGTGGATCGACAGGGGGCATGGAAAAACTGTTTTTT. It codes for CASGSTGGMEKLFF. This chain links TRBV6-5 with TRBJ1-4, with TRBD1 matching 10 bases. The CDR3 runs to 14 residues. CDR1 is MNHEY, CDR2 SVGAGI, per germline. V shed 9 bases, J shed 8 bases, and the junction held 9 bases outside the gene matches.

This clone was observed a single time. The chain recombines TRBV6-5 with TRBJ1-1; D possibly corresponds to TRBD1 (6 bases). Trimming removed 4 bases at V and 7 bases at J, with 13 bases between. This CDR3 spans 13 amino acids. CDR1 and CDR2 from the germline V gene are MNHEY and SVGAGI. For the CDR3, the DNA is TGTGCCAGCAGTTCTCCCGGACAGCGTGAAGCTTTCTTT. This gives the protein CASSSPGQREAFF.

This clone came up a few times. The chain links TRBV30 to TRBJ1-3; D not certain. Germline V gives CDR1 GTSNPN, CDR2 SVGIG (reference sequence). Trimming stripped 0 bases from V and 0 bases from J, with 9 bases between. CDR3 length: 15 amino acids. The CDR3 region has the DNA TGTGCCTGGAGTGTACAAGGGATCTCTGGAAACACCATATATTTT. Amino acids: CAWSVQGISGNTIYF.

The chain is built from TRBV18 and TRBJ2-2, with D hard to call. The CDR3 sequence is 14 residues long. Germline V gives CDR1 KGHSH, CDR2 LQKENI. Trimming stripped 5 bases from V and 4 bases from J, with 11 bases between. The CDR3 region is CASSKDFGTGELFF. Written as DNA, the CDR3 is TGTGCCAGCTCAAAGGATTTCGGCACCGGGGAGCTGTTTTTT.

About this clone itself: This CDR3 is also generated by other DNA sequences in the sample. The V gene is TRBV5-8, the J gene TRBJ1-1; D unresolved. Trimming removed 5 bases at V and 11 bases at J, with 31 bases between. The CDR3 has 17 amino acids. Germline CDR1 SGHTS, CDR2 YDEGEE. CDR3 loop: CASSPTYVASSLQLAFF. The CDR3 nucleotides read TGTGCCAGCAGTCCCACTTACGTTGCGTCTTCTCTTCAGTTGGCTTTCTTT. Full variable domain (remainder filled in from reference TRBV5-8 and TRBJ1-1): EAGVTQSPTHLIKTRGQQATLRCSPISGHTSVYWYQQALGLGLQFLLWYDEGEERNRGNFPPRFSGRQFPNYSSELNVNALELEDSALYLCASSPTYVASSLQLAFFGQGTRLTVV.

The CDR3 nucleotides read TGCGCCAGCAGCAGGGGGATGAACACTGAAGCTTTCTTT. Its protein product is CASSRGMNTEAFF. The chain links TRBV5-1 to TRBJ1-1; maybe TRBD1 (6 bases). CDR1 is SGHRS and CDR2 is YFSETQ in the germline V gene. The CDR3 loop spans 13 amino acids. V lost 4 bases and J lost 0, with 7 bases in between.

The chain recombines TRBV5-1 with TRBJ2-5, with a possible D match to TRBD2 (7 bases). The germline gives CDR1 SGHRS, CDR2 YFSETQ. CDR3 length equals 15 residues. V gave up 3 bases and J gave up 5 bases, with 17 bases separating them. The CDR3 DNA follows: TGCGCCAGCAGCTCTACGGGGGGCTTGTGGGAGACCCAGTACTTC. This translates into CASSSTGGLWETQYF. Together with reference TRBV5-1 and TRBJ2-5, the CDR3 gives the full variable domain: KAGVTQTPRYLIKTRGQQVTLSCSPISGHRSVSWYQQTPGQGLQFLFEYFSETQRNKGNFPGRFSGRQFSNSRSEMNVSTLELGDSALYLCASSSTGGLWETQYFGPGTRLLVL.